Listed here is a single T cell receptor (beta chain). The target antigen is unknown. The source of the sample is a study of CD8 T cells in ankylosing spondylitis. Libraries for TCR beta were made by quantitative 5'-RACE with molecular barcodes. TCRdb recomputed calls from the 5' RACE reads with MiXCR, one row per CDR3 protein. This table holds roughly 180,000 distinct CDR3 sequences, around 9.6% found once. The V end lost 0 bases, the J end lost 4 bases, and 10 bases lay between the germline ends. The CDR3 has 14 residues. Germline V gene lookup returns CDR1 LGHNA and CDR2 YSLEER. General study findings and limits: Disease-linked clones were reportedly significantly enriched in matched ankylosing spondylitis synovial fluid. Several of the motif variants were reported before in synovial fluid and blood from reactive arthritis.

Sequencing was done on a sample of blood, either unsorted or a sorted T cell fraction (not recorded which). The chain links TRBV4-3 to TRBJ2-7; D unresolved. The sequence was collected from a female donor with ankylosing spondylitis or in good health (not recorded which). CDR3 loop: CASSQDRSTYEQYF. The CDR3, as DNA: TGCGCCAGCAGCCAAGATCGCTCCACTTACGAGCAGTACTTC.